These 23 T cell receptor beta chains were sequenced from one sample in a study of blood T cell repertoires in COVID-19. Measured with immunoSEQ multiplex PCR; TCRdb has only the in-frame clones, and not every one. The table includes about 220,000 clones, approximately 85% detected once. Specimen: peripheral blood. The receptors stem from a woman in her 70s with COVID-19, enrolled during active disease.

The CDR3 nucleotides read TGTGCCAGCAGCTCACTAGTGACAGGAGCGGGGGGACGCACAGATACGCAGTATTTT. The encoded protein is CASSSLVTGAGGRTDTQYF. This chain links TRBV7-3 with TRBJ2-3; 9 bases fit TRBD2. V trimming: 4 bases; J trimming: 1 base; junction bases outside the gene matches: 15. The CDR3 length is 19 residues. CDR1 and CDR2 (germline): SGHTA, FQGTGA.

The rearrangement uses TRBV5-1 and TRBJ2-5; 14 bases are a match to TRBD2. CDR3 length equals 18 residues. The germline gives CDR1 SGHRS, CDR2 YFSETQ. The ends lost 4 bases at V and 0 bases at J; junction bases unmatched: 8. CDR3 region: CASSTGTSGGRYQETQYF. DNA for the CDR3: TGCGCCAGCAGCACCGGGACTAGCGGGGGACGGTACCAAGAGACCCAGTACTTC.

The genes are TRBV2 and TRBJ2-3; 11 bases align to TRBD2. The CDR3 length is 16 residues. CDR1 and CDR2 (germline): SNHLY, FYNNEI. V shed 4 bases, J shed 2 bases, and the junction held 5 bases outside the gene matches. CDR3 protein: CASSGIAGGNTDTQYF. DNA of the CDR3: TGTGCCAGCAGTGGGATAGCGGGGGGGAACACAGATACGCAGTATTTT.

Here the CDR3 DNA reads TGTGCCAGCAGCCTCAGTGGTCTCGGGGTTCAGCCCCAGCATTTT. It is translated as CASSLSGLGVQPQHF. The genes are TRBV6-5 and TRBJ1-5; D gene ambiguous. CDR3 length: 15 residues. Per germline, CDR1 MNHEY and CDR2 SVGAGI. With 6 bases removed from V and 6 bases from J, the gap between germline ends came to 18 bases.

The J gene is TRBJ2-5, the V gene TRBV5-5; 9 nucleotides line up with TRBD2. Losses at the gene ends were 3 bases for V and 4 bases for J; bases not matched to a gene: 13. The CDR3 spans 17 residues. In germline, CDR1 is SGHKS, CDR2 YYEKEE (reference sequence). The CDR3 nucleotides are TGTGCCAGCAGCTCCCTTTGGGCTAGCGGGGAGGTAGAGACCCAGTACTTC. It encodes CASSSLWASGEVETQYF.

This clone was found once. The V and J genes are TRBV3-1 (or the pseudogene TRBV3-2) and TRBJ1-6, with unresolved D. The V end was cut by 0 bases, the J end by 11 bases, with 14 bases between. CDR3 length: 15 amino acids. Germline V gene sequence: CDR1 LGHDT, CDR2 YNNKEL (reference sequence). CDR3 protein: CASSQDLGRNAPLHF. CDR3 coding DNA: TGTGCCAGCAGCCAAGATCTTGGCAGGAACGCACCCCTCCACTTT.

This clone has a handful of counts. The rearrangement links TRBV27 to TRBJ2-7, with 7 bases lining up with TRBD1. This CDR3 is built from 15 residues. With V trimmed by 3 bases and J by 2 bases, 7 bases remained unmatched. The germline CDR1 and CDR2 sequences are MNHEY and SMNVEV (reference sequence). CDR3 residues: CASSFSQGRAYEQYF. CDR3 nucleotides: TGTGCCAGCAGTTTTTCACAGGGGCGGGCCTACGAGCAGTACTTC.

This CDR3 reads CASSLDRQLNSPLHF. As DNA, the CDR3 is TGTGCCAGCAGCTTAGACAGGCAGCTTAATTCACCCCTCCACTTT. This chain joins TRBV7-2 and TRBJ1-6, with a weak D call TRBD1 (5 bases). CDR3 length: 15 amino acids. Germline CDR1 and CDR2: SGHTA and FQGNSA. Trimming left V 1 base short and J 6 bases short, with 10 bases between.

The chain carries TRBV2 and TRBJ2-1; perhaps TRBD1 as D (5 bases). V was clipped by 5 bases and J by 3 bases, with 8 bases between them. Germline CDR1 reads SNHLY; CDR2 reads FYNNEI. This CDR3 spans 13 amino acids. CDR3 nucleotides: TGTGCCAGCAGTTTCGACAGCTACAATGAGCAGTTCTTC. Translating gives CASSFDSYNEQFF.

The chain couples TRBV2 to TRBJ2-7, with 8 positions matching TRBD1. Germline assignment: CDR1 SNHLY and CDR2 FYNNEI. The CDR3 consists of 15 residues. The V gene end was trimmed by 1 base and the J gene end by 4 bases; junction bases not matched to a gene: 6. CDR3 in amino acids: CASSEGWTGIYEQYF. The CDR3 DNA is TGTGCCAGCAGTGAAGGGTGGACAGGGATATACGAGCAGTACTTC. The full variable domain, completed using reference TRBV2 and TRBJ2-7, is EPEVTQTPSHQVTQMGQEVILRCVPISNHLYFYWYRQILGQKVEFLVSFYNNEISEKSEIFDDQFSVERPDGSNFTLKIRSTKLEDSAMYFCASSEGWTGIYEQYFGPGTRLTVT.

The chain links TRBV5-1 to TRBJ1-1, with no clear D. CDR1 SGHRS and CDR2 YFSETQ come from the germline V gene. There are 15 residues in the CDR3. V lost 0 bases and J lost 1, with 10 bases in between. In DNA form, the CDR3 reads TGCGCCAGCAGCTTGGCCCTCACAACGAACACTGAAGCTTTCTTT. Protein product: CASSLALTTNTEAFF.

The rearrangement links TRBV25-1 to TRBJ1-5, with 10 bases that match TRBD1. The germline gives CDR1 MGHDK, CDR2 SYGVNS. V lost 4 bases and J lost 6; bases outside the gene matches: 3. The CDR3 consists of 14 residues. CDR3 loop: CASSGQGAFQPQHF. CDR3 nucleotide sequence: TGTGCCAGCAGTGGACAGGGGGCGTTTCAGCCCCAGCATTTT.

The chain joins TRBV2 to TRBJ1-5; tentative D call: TRBD1 (5 bases). The CDR3 runs to 14 residues. The germline V gene encodes CDR1 SNHLY and CDR2 FYNNEI. V was pared by 5 bases and J by 10 bases, with 18 bases between. CDR3 DNA: TGTGCCAGCAGTCTAGGGGCCATATCTGTCCCCCAGCATTTT. It yields the protein CASSLGAISVPQHF. Based on the CDR3 plus reference TRBV2 and TRBJ1-5, the full variable domain is EPEVTQTPSHQVTQMGQEVILRCVPISNHLYFYWYRQILGQKVEFLVSFYNNEISEKSEIFDDQFSVERPDGSNFTLKIRSTKLEDSAMYFCASSLGAISVPQHFGDGTRLSIL.

This clone was detected only once. This rearrangement joins TRBV2 to TRBJ1-6; 7 bases match TRBD1. V trimming: 6 bases; J trimming: 0 bases; junction bases outside the gene matches: 14. This CDR3 is 19 amino acids long. Germline-derived CDR1 and CDR2 are SNHLY and FYNNEI. CDR3 sequence (DNA): TGTGCCAGCAGGGGCCCGACAGGGTCCGAGAGCTCCTATAATTCACCCCTCCACTTT. This gives the protein CASRGPTGSESSYNSPLHF.

This clone was found a few times. The V and J genes are TRBV2 and TRBJ1-2; unclear D gene. This CDR3 region has 14 residues. Germline V gene sequence: CDR1 SNHLY, CDR2 FYNNEI. V dropped 4 bases and J dropped 1 base, with 10 bases sitting between them. The CDR3 nucleotides are TGTGCCAGCAGTGCCTTGGGCCTTAACTATGGCTACACCTTC. It yields the protein CASSALGLNYGYTF.

The chain employs TRBV3-1 (or the pseudogene TRBV3-2) and TRBJ1-3; TRBD1 might be the D (5 bases). Trimming pared 4 bases from V and 2 bases from J, leaving 18 bases between. CDR1 and CDR2 from the germline V gene are LGHDT and YNNKEL (reference sequence). The CDR3 runs to 17 residues. This chain's CDR3 is CASSRAPTGAAGNTIYF. The CDR3 coding sequence is TGTGCCAGCAGCCGGGCCCCTACAGGCGCAGCTGGAAACACCATATATTTT.

This clone has just a few counts. The gene calls are TRBV5-1 and TRBJ2-5; 10 bases line up with TRBD2. Germline V gene data show CDR1 as SGHRS and CDR2 as YFSETQ. J was trimmed by 4 bases and V by 5 bases; bases with no gene match: 8. The CDR3 consists of 15 residues. This CDR3 is CASRPGGLAVETQYF. In DNA, the CDR3 is TGCGCCAGCAGACCAGGAGGACTAGCGGTAGAGACCCAGTACTTC.

The V and J genes are TRBV6-1 and TRBJ2-6; maybe TRBD1 (5 bases). Trimming removed 4 bases from V and 0 bases from J, with 22 bases in between. In germline, CDR1 is MNHNS, CDR2 SASEGT. The CDR3 is 20 residues long. In DNA form, the CDR3 reads TGTGCCAGCAGTGGAACACTGGGGCAGGGTAGGCTCTCTGGGGCCAACGTCCTGACTTTC. Its protein is CASSGTLGQGRLSGANVLTF.

The chain combines TRBV6-6 with TRBJ1-2; tentatively, D is TRBD1 (5 bases). The CDR3 consists of 11 residues. The V end was cut by 8 bases, the J end by 4 bases, with 8 bases between. Germline V gives CDR1 MNHNY, CDR2 SVGAGI (reference sequence). The DNA for the CDR3 is TGTGCCAGCCATAGGGGCTATGGCTACACCTTC. Its translation: CASHRGYGYTF.

There are a few counts of this clone. The chain joins TRBV19 to TRBJ1-1; 7 bases agree with TRBD1. Germline V lookup: CDR1 LNHDA, CDR2 SQIVND (reference sequence). V lost 7 bases and J lost 0; bases outside the gene matches: 5. The CDR3 is 14 residues long. In DNA form, the CDR3 reads TGTGCCAGTATCAAGGACAGGCTGAACACTGAAGCTTTCTTT. Translated: CASIKDRLNTEAFF.

This clone has only one observation. The chain has TRBV5-1 and TRBJ2-1; TRBD1 aligns across 8 bases. The CDR3 runs to 16 residues. Germline loops: CDR1 SGHRS, CDR2 YFSETQ. V dropped 4 bases and J dropped 6; count of bases not matched to a gene: 12. In DNA, the CDR3 is TGCGCCAGCAGCCCCCAACCGGGACAGGTTGGCAATGAGCAGTTCTTC. The encoded protein is CASSPQPGQVGNEQFF.

The V gene is TRBV5-1, the J gene TRBJ2-5; D is ambiguous. The CDR3 length is 12 residues. V was trimmed by 4 bases and J by 3 bases, leaving 7 bases between them. Per the germline V gene, CDR1 is SGHRS and CDR2 is YFSETQ. CDR3 nucleotide sequence: TGCGCCAGCAGCGTCGAGGAAGAGACCCAGTACTTC. Amino acids: CASSVEEETQYF.

V and J are TRBV13 and TRBJ1-2; 7 bases align to TRBD1. Germline V lookup: CDR1 PRHDT, CDR2 FYEKMQ (reference sequence). The length of the CDR3 is 16 residues. The junction had 13 bases not matched to a gene; V was cut back by 4 bases and J by 5 bases. The CDR3 loop reads CASSSRWSGTVYGYTF. As DNA, the CDR3 is TGTGCCAGCAGCTCACGGTGGTCCGGGACAGTTTATGGCTACACCTTC. The whole variable domain, remainder taken from reference TRBV13 and TRBJ1-2, is AAGVIQSPRHLIKEKRETATLKCYPIPRHDTVYWYQQGPGQDPQFLISFYEKMQSDKGSIPDRFSAQQFSDYHSELNMSSLELGDSALYFCASSSRWSGTVYGYTFGSGTRLTVV.